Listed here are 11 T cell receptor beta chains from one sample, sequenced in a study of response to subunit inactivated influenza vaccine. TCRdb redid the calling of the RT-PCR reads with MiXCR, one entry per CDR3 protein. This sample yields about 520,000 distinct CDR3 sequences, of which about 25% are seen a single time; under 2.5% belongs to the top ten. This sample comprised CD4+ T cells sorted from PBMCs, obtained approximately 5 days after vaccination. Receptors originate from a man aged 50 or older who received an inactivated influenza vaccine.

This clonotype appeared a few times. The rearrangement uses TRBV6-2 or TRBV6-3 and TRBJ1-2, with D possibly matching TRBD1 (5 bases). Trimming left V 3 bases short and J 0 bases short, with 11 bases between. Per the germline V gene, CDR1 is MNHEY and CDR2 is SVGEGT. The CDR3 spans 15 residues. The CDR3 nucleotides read TGTGCCAGCAGTTATCGGGGGAAGACTAACTATGGCTACACCTTC. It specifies CASSYRGKTNYGYTF.

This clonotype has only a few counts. CDR3 bases: TGCAGCGTTGAAGCCGAACAGGGGGCGGAAGTCCGGTACGAGCAGTACTTC. Protein: CSVEAEQGAEVRYEQYF. The rearrangement links TRBV29-1 to TRBJ2-7, with 9 nucleotides matching TRBD1. Trimming removed 1 base from V and 4 bases from J; junction bases left unmatched: 14. The germline V gene encodes CDR1 SQVTM and CDR2 ANQGSEA. This CDR3 has 17 residues.

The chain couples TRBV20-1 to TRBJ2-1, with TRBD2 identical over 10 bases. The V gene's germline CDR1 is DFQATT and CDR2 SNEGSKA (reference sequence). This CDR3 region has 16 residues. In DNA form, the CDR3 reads TGCCTCACTGGCTCTCAACTAGCGGGACGCTACAATGAGCAGTTCTTC. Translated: CLTGSQLAGRYNEQFF.

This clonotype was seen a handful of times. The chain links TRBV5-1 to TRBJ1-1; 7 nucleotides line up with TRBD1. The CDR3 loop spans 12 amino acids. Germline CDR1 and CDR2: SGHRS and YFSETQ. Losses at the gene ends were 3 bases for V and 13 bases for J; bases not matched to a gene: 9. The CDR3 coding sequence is TGCGCCAGCAGCTACGAACAGGGGTTTAGTTTCTTT. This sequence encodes CASSYEQGFSFF.

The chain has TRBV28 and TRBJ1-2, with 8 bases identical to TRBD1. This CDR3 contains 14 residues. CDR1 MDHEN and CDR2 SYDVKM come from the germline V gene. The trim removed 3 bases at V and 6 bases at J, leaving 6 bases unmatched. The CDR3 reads CASSFWGQAHGYTF. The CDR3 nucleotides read TGTGCCAGCAGTTTTTGGGGACAGGCGCATGGCTACACCTTC.

The chain's CDR3 is CATSQGLRYEQYF. CDR3 nucleotides: TGTGCCACCTCACAGGGGTTGAGGTACGAGCAGTACTTC. The chain has TRBV7-8 and TRBJ2-7; the match to TRBD1 covers 7 bases. The V gene end was trimmed by 10 bases and the J gene end by 4 bases; junction bases not matched to a gene: 10. CDR3 length equals 13 residues. In germline, CDR1 is SGHVS, CDR2 FQNEAQ.

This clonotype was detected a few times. CDR3 sequence (DNA): TGCGCCAGCAGCCAAGATTTAACAGGGGGTCACCTGAACACTGAAGCTTTCTTT. This sequence encodes CASSQDLTGGHLNTEAFF. The rearrangement joins TRBV4-3 to TRBJ1-1, with TRBD1 matching over 8 bases. Germline-derived CDR1 and CDR2 are LGHNA and YSLEER. V shed 0 bases and J 0 bases; nucleotides not matched to a gene: 9. The CDR3 runs to 18 residues.

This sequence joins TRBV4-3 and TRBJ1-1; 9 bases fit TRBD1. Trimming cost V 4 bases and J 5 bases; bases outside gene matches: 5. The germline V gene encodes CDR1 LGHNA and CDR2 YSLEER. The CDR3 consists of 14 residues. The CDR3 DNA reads TGCGCCAGCAGCCGCACGACAGGGGGAACTGAAGCTTTCTTT. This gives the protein CASSRTTGGTEAFF.

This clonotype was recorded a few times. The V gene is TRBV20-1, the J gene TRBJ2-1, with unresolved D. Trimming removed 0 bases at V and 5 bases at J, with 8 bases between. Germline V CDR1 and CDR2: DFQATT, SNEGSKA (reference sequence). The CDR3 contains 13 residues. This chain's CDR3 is CSARDTRNNEQFF. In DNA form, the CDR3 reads TGCAGTGCTAGAGATACCAGGAACAATGAGCAGTTCTTC.

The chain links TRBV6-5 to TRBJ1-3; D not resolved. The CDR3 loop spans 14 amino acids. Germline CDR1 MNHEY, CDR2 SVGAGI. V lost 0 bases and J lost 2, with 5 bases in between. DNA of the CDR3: TGTGCCAGCAGTTACTCCAGAGCTGGAAACACCATATATTTT. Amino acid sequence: CASSYSRAGNTIYF.

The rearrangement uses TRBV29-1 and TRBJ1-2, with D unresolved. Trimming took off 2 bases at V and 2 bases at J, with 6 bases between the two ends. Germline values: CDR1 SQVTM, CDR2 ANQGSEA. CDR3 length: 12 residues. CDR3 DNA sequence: TGCAGCGTTGAAAGCAACAACTATGGCTACACCTTC. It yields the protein CSVESNNYGYTF.